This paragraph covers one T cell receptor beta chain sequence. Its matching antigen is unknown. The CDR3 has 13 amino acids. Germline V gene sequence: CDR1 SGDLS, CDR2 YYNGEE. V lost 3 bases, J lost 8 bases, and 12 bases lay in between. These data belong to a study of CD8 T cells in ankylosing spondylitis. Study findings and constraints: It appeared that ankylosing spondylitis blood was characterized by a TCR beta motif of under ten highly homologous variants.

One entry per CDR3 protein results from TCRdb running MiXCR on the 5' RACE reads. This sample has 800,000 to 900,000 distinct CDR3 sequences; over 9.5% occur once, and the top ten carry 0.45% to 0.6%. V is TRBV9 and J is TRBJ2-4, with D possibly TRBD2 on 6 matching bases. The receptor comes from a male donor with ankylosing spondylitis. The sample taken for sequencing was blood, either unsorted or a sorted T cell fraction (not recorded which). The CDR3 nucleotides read TGTGCCAGCAGCGATGGTCGCGGGGACATTCAGTACTTC. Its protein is CASSDGRGDIQYF. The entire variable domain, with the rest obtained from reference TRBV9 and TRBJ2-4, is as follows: DSGVTQTPKHLITATGQRVTLRCSPRSGDLSVYWYQQSLDQGLQFLIQYYNGEERAKGNILERFSAQQFPDLHSELNLSSLELGDSALYFCASSDGRGDIQYFGAGTRLSVL.